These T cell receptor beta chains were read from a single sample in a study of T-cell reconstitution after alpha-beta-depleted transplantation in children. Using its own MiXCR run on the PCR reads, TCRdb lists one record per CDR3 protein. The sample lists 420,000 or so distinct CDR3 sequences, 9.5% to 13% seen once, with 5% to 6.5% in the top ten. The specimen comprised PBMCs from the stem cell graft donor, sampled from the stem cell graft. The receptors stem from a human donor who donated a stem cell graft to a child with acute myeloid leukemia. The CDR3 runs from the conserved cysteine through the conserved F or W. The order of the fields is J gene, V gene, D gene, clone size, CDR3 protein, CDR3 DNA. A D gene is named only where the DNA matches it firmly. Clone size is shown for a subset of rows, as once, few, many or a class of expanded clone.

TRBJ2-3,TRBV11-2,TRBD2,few,CASSLYTGLAGTDTQYF,TGTGCCAGCAGCTTATACACGGGACTAGCGGGCACAGATACGCAGTATTTT
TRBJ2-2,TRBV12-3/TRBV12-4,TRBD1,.,CASSRTGSTGELFF,TGTGCCAGCAGTAGGACAGGATCCACCGGGGAGCTGTTTTTT
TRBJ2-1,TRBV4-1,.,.,CASSQGLVALNEQFF,TGCGCCAGCAGCCAAGGACTAGTGGCCCTCAATGAGCAGTTCTTC
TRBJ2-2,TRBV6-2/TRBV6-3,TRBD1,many,CASSSGTENTGELFF,TGTGCCAGCAGTTCCGGGACAGAAAACACCGGGGAGCTGTTTTTT
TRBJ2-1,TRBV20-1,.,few,CSARGGWLGNLHEQFF,TGCAGTGCTAGAGGCGGATGGCTAGGTAACCTCCATGAGCAGTTCTTC
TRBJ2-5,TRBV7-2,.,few,CASRLPPETQYF,TGTGCCAGCAGACTCCCGCCGGAGACCCAGTACTTC
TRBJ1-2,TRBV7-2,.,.,CASSLGPEVEGYTF,TGTGCCAGCAGCTTAGGGCCCGAAGTAGAGGGCTACACCTTC
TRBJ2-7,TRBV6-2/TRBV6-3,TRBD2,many,CASSRTSGFYEQYF,TGTGCCAGCAGTCGAACTAGCGGATTCTACGAGCAGTACTTC
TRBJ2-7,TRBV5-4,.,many,CASSFGVAYEQYF,TGTGCCAGCAGCTTCGGAGTAGCCTACGAGCAGTACTTC
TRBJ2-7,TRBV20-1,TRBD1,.,CSASRPLARTGESYEQYF,TGCAGTGCTAGCCGACCTCTGGCTAGGACAGGGGAGTCCTACGAGCAGTACTTC
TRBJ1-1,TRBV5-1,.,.,CDSSLTLLREGTEAFF,TGCGACAGCAGCTTGACACTCCTCCGGGAGGGCACTGAAGCTTTCTTT
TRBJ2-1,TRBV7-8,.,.,CASSFLFGTNNEQFF,TGTGCCAGCAGCTTTCTTTTTGGGACAAACAATGAGCAGTTCTTC
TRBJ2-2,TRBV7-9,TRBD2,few,CASSFGTWTSGTGELFF,TGTGCCAGCAGCTTCGGGACTTGGACTAGCGGCACCGGGGAGCTGTTTTTT
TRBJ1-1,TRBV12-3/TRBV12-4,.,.,CASSFIGPLLGTEAFF,TGTGCCAGCAGTTTTATAGGGCCCCTCCTCGGCACTGAAGCTTTCTTT
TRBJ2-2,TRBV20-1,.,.,CSAWGTTNTGELFF,TGCAGTGCTTGGGGCACTACGAACACCGGGGAGCTGTTTTTT
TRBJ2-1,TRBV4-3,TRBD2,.,CASSQTPGLADNEQFF,TGCGCCAGCAGCCAAACCCCGGGACTAGCCGACAATGAGCAGTTCTTC
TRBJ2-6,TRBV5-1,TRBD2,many,CASSLELAGEAQSF,TGCGCCAGCAGCTTGGAACTAGCGGGGGAAGCCCAGTCTTTC
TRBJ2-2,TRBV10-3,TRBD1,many,CAISVLGQVNTGELFF,TGTGCCATCAGTGTGCTAGGACAGGTGAACACCGGGGAGCTGTTTTTT
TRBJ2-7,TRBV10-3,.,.,CAIRAGTLYEQYF,TGTGCCATCAGAGCAGGGACCTTATACGAGCAGTACTTC
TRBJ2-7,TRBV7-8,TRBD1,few,CASSLGGQSSYEQYF,TGTGCCAGCAGCTTAGGGGGACAGAGCTCCTACGAGCAGTACTTC
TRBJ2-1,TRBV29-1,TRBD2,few,CSVLASGSSYNEQFF,TGCAGCGTTCTCGCTAGCGGGAGCTCCTACAATGAGCAGTTCTTC
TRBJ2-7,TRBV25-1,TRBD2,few,CASSVGGLAAQQYF,TGTGCCAGCAGTGTAGGAGGACTAGCTGCCCAGCAGTACTTC
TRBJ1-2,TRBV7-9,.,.,CASSFGQGTSGYTF,TGTGCCAGCAGCTTCGGCCAGGGGACGTCTGGCTACACCTTC
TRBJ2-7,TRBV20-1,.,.,CSARGVLYEQYF,TGCAGTGCTAGAGGGGTCCTCTACGAGCAGTACTTC
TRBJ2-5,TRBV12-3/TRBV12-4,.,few,CASKEDSWGETQYF,TGTGCCAGCAAAGAGGACAGCTGGGGGGAGACCCAGTACTTC
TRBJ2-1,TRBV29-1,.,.,CSLTLGRSYNEQFF,TGCAGCTTAACGCTAGGGAGGTCCTACAATGAGCAGTTCTTC
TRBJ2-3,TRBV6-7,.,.,CASYLKDTDTQYF,TGTGCCAGCTACTTGAAGGACACAGATACGCAGTATTTT
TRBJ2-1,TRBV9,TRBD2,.,CASSAGLAGLSYNEQFF,TGTGCCAGCAGCGCCGGACTAGCGGGCCTTTCTTACAATGAGCAGTTCTTC
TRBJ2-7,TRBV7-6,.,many,CASSRNPYEQYF,TGTGCCAGCAGCCGAAATCCCTACGAGCAGTACTTC
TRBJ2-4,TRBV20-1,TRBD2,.,CSALLVLAEIAKNIQYF,TGCAGTGCCCTACTAGTACTAGCGGAAATAGCCAAAAACATTCAGTACTTC
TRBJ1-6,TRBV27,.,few,CASSGLNSPLHF,TGTGCCAGCAGTGGACTTAATTCACCCCTCCACTTT
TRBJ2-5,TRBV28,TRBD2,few,CASPIAGVEETQYF,TGTGCCAGCCCTATTGCGGGAGTCGAGGAGACCCAGTACTTC
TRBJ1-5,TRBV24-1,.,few,CATSDPYSNQPQHF,TGTGCCACCAGTGATCCATATAGCAATCAGCCCCAGCATTTT
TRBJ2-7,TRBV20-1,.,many,CSARLGLEQYF,TGCAGTGCACGGCTCGGGCTCGAGCAGTACTTC
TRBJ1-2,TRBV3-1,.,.,CASSRTDSYGYTF,TGTGCCAGCAGCCGGACAGATTCCTATGGCTACACCTTC
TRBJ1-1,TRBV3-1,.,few,CASSHLALRTEAFF,TGTGCCAGCAGCCACCTAGCCCTCAGGACTGAAGCTTTCTTT
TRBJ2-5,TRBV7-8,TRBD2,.,CASSSAEREEETQYF,TGTGCCAGCAGCTCAGCGGAGCGGGAGGAGGAGACCCAGTACTTC
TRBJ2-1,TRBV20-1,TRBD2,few,CSALGLGGYNEQFF,TGCAGTGCTCTGGGGTTGGGGGGGTACAATGAGCAGTTCTTC
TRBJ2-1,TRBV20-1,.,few,CSASVILSLDNEQFF,TGCAGTGCTAGTGTTATACTATCCCTGGACAATGAGCAGTTCTTC
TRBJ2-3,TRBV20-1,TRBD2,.,CSARDRLADLLDTQYF,TGCAGTGCTAGAGACCGACTAGCGGACCTCCTAGATACGCAGTATTTT